These 18 T cell receptor beta chains originate from one sample sequenced in a study of tumor and adjacent non-tumor tissue in lung cancer. This sample's RNA came from whole unsorted tissue. This non-tumor lung sample came from over 3 cm beyond the tumor edge. The library came from three nested PCR rounds adapted from ARM-PCR protocols. TCRdb fed the multiplex PCR reads into MiXCR, producing one record per CDR3 protein. The sample lists 40,000 to 45,000 distinct CDR3 sequences, roughly 60% occurring once. The sample consisted of distant non-tumor lung tissue. These receptors were obtained from a man aged 50 or older with non-small cell lung cancer.

The V and J genes are TRBV5-1 and TRBJ1-1; D unresolved. Per the germline V gene, CDR1 is SGHRS and CDR2 is YFSETQ. The CDR3 extends over 14 amino acids. Trimming removed 4 bases from V and 0 bases from J, with 10 bases in between. In nucleotides, the CDR3 is TGCGCCAGCAGCACTCGAGACATGAACACTGAAGCTTTCTTT. As protein: CASSTRDMNTEAFF.

In the case of this clonotype: A much more abundant neighbour one base away suggests this may be a read error. V is TRBV30 and J is TRBJ2-1; maybe TRBD2 (6 bases). CDR1 GTSNPN and CDR2 SVGIG come from the germline V gene (reference sequence). V was cut by 5 bases and J by 9 bases, with 23 bases left in between. This CDR3 region has 15 residues. CDR3 residues: CAWAPLGRDGGEQFF. The DNA for the CDR3 is TGTGCCTGGGCCCCCCTAGGGCGGGACGGGGGTGAGCAGTTCTTC.

This clonotype occurred once. The CDR3 loop reads CATSWNWLAGSYNEQFF. The CDR3 DNA sequence: TGTGCCACCAGCTGGAATTGGCTAGCGGGCTCCTACAATGAGCAGTTCTTC. J is TRBJ2-1 and V is TRBV24-1, with TRBD2 matching over 8 bases. The trim removed 7 bases at V and 0 bases at J, leaving 10 bases unmatched. In germline, CDR1 is KGHDR, CDR2 SFDVKD. The CDR3 runs to 17 residues.

The V gene is TRBV5-1, the J gene TRBJ1-1; D call uncertain. CDR1 is SGHRS, CDR2 YFSETQ, per germline. Trimming shortened V by 4 bases and J by 5 bases, and 12 bases separated the two germline ends. CDR3 size: 13 residues. The CDR3 sequence: CASSGVDGTEAFF. The CDR3 region has the DNA TGCGCCAGCAGCGGGGTCGATGGAACTGAAGCTTTCTTT.

A word on this clonotype: This is likely a read error, given that the CDR3 carries no conserved phenylalanine or tryptophan at its end. The chain is built from TRBV7-9 and TRBJ2-3, with D unclear. CDR1 and CDR2 (germline): SEHNR, FQNEAQ (reference sequence). The CDR3 extends over 14 amino acids. Here the CDR3 reads CANSLELVPNTQYS. In DNA form, the CDR3 reads TGTGCCAACAGCTTAGAACTCGTCCCTAATACGCAGTATTCT.

This clonotype was observed a single time. Likely a read error: the CDR3 ends without its conserved phenylalanine or tryptophan. The rearrangement joins TRBV4-2 to TRBJ1-6; TRBD1 might be the D (6 bases). In germline, CDR1 is LGHNA, CDR2 YNFKEQ. This CDR3 has 15 residues. The CDR3 DNA follows: TGTGCCAGCAGTCAAGGGGGGACTAATAATTCACCCCTCCACTGT. Its translation: CASSQGGTNNSPLHC.

This clonotype has ten or more counts. The chain's CDR3 is CASEDRGNTGELFF. In nucleotides, the CDR3 is TGCGCCAGCGAGGACAGGGGTAACACCGGGGAGCTGTTTTTT. The chain uses TRBV5-1 and TRBJ2-2, with TRBD1 matching 9 bases. There are 14 residues in the CDR3. Trimming cost V 7 bases and J 2 bases; bases outside gene matches: 3. Germline CDR1 and CDR2: SGHRS and YFSETQ.

This clonotype came up a few times. V and J are TRBV20-1 and TRBJ2-7; D possibly corresponds to TRBD2 (6 bases). The CDR3 spans 11 residues. The V and J ends lost 5 bases and 2 bases respectively, with 7 bases between them. The germline gives CDR1 DFQATT, CDR2 SNEGSKA (reference sequence). The CDR3 nucleotides are TGCAGTGCTGGCGGGACCTACGAGCAGTACTTC. Residues: CSAGGTYEQYF.

On this clonotype: Its ends do not fully match the called genes, so a read error is possible. The chain has TRBV6-1 and TRBJ2-3; D uncertain. In germline, CDR1 is MNHNS, CDR2 SASEGT. This CDR3 contains 14 residues. Here the CDR3 DNA reads TGTGCCAGCACCAGCACCCCTGCCACAGATATGCAGTGTTTT. This codes for CASTSTPATDMQCF.

Note on this clonotype: A single base separates this from a much larger clone, so it may be a read error. This sequence joins TRBV6-2 or TRBV6-3 and TRBJ1-1; D unresolved. CDR1 MNHEY and CDR2 SVGEGT come from the germline V gene. The CDR3 length is 12 residues. This chain's CDR3 is CTSSYLFTEAFF. The DNA of the CDR3 is TGTACCAGCAGTTACCTCTTCACTGAAGCTTTCTTT.

As to this clonotype: At one boundary the junction diverges from the germline segment, which might be a read error. V is TRBV29-1 and J is TRBJ2-3; D gene uncertain. The CDR3 is 13 amino acids. The V gene's germline CDR1 is SQVTM and CDR2 ANQGSEA. The CDR3 nucleotides are TGCAGCGTGGAACTCCTTAGCATAGATGCGCAGTATTTT. Protein product: CSVELLSIDAQYF.

With regard to this clonotype: This may stem from a read error, because a much larger clone lies one nucleotide away. The V call is TRBV4-1, the J call TRBJ2-3; 12 bases line up with TRBD2. The CDR3 loop spans 16 amino acids. Per germline, CDR1 MGHRA and CDR2 YSYEKL. DNA of the CDR3: TGCGCCTGCAGCCAAGAACTAGCGGGAGGCATGGATACGCAGTATTTT. The encoded protein is CACSQELAGGMDTQYF.

Details on this clonotype: A read error is possible here, since a much larger clone lies one base away. The chain links TRBV24-1 to TRBJ2-2; D may be TRBD1 or TRBD2 (5 bases each). In germline, CDR1 is KGHDR, CDR2 SFDVKD. CDR3 size: 17 residues. The CDR3 loop is CATSPAGMGSNTGKLFF. Written as DNA, the CDR3 is TGTGCCACCAGTCCGGCAGGGATGGGCTCGAACACCGGGAAGCTGTTTTTT.

As regards this clonotype: Sequence at one end of the junction differs from germline and may be a read error. DNA of the CDR3: TGTGCCAGCAGCCTCCTGGGGCTAGCGGGGCAAGAGACCCAATACTTC. It specifies CASSLLGLAGQETQYF. This chain joins TRBV7-9 and TRBJ2-5; 9 nucleotides agree with TRBD2. Germline assignment: CDR1 SEHNR and CDR2 FQNEAQ (reference sequence). CDR3 length: 16 residues.

About this clonotype itself: Given the absence of the conserved phenylalanine or tryptophan at the CDR3 end, a read error is likely. This rearrangement joins TRBV29-1 to TRBJ2-3; D might be TRBD1 (6 bases). There are 12 residues in the CDR3. Germline V gene data show CDR1 as SQVTM and CDR2 as ANQGSEA. This CDR3 is CSVDSSTDTQYL. In DNA, the CDR3 is TGCAGCGTGGACAGTAGCACAGACACGCAGTATTTG.

The chain has TRBV6-1 and TRBJ2-3; no reliable D call. CDR1 MNHNS and CDR2 SASEGT come from the germline V gene. The CDR3 has 15 residues. Between the trimmed V and J ends, which lost 5 bases and 6 bases, there was a span of 18 bases. CDR3 nucleotide sequence: TGTGCCAGCAGTATCGACCCCCTTCCCCCCGATACGCAGTATTTT. Residues: CASSIDPLPPDTQYF.

Only a few counts were recorded for this clonotype. A much more abundant neighbour one base away suggests this may be a read error. The gene calls are TRBV6-1 and TRBJ1-6; D gene ambiguous. This CDR3 comprises 15 residues. Trimming removed 0 bases at V and 8 bases at J, with 11 bases between. Germline values: CDR1 MNHNS, CDR2 SASEGT. The chain's CDR3 is CASSEARAGDSPLHF. The CDR3 nucleotides are TGTGCCAGCAGTGAAGCGCGGGCAGGAGATTCACCCCTCCACTTT.

This clonotype has only a few counts. A read error may be the cause here, since a much bigger clone is one base away. The chain carries TRBV12-3 or TRBV12-4 and TRBJ1-5, with D hard to call. The CDR3 contains 15 residues. The CDR3 DNA reads as TGTGCCAGCAGTTTGTTGGGTCGCCGGAATCAGTCCCAGCATTTT. Its translation is CASSLLGRRNQSQHF.